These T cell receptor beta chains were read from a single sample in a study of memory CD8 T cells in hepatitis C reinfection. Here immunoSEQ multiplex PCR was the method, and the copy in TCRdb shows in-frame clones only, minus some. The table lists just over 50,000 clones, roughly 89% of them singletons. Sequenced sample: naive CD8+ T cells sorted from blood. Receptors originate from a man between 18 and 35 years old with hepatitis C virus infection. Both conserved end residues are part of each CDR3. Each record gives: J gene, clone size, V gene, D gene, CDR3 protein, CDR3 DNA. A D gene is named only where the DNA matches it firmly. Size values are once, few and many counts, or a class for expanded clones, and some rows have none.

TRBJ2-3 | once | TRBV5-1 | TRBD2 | CASSLDRDLGGGTDTQYF | TGCGCCAGCAGCTTGGACCGGGACTTGGGGGGGGGCACAGATACGCAGTATTTT
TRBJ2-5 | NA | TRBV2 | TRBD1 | CASMGQGQTQYF | TGTGCCAGCATGGGACAGGGACAGACCCAGTACTTC
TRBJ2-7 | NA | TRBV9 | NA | CASSVGISDSYEQYF | TGTGCCAGCAGCGTAGGTATAAGCGACTCCTACGAGCAGTACTTC
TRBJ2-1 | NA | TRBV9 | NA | CASSFSGLSYNEQFF | TGTGCCAGCAGCTTCTCGGGACTCTCATACAATGAGCAGTTCTTC
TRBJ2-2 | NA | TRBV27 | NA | CASQNGGELFF | TGTGCCAGCCAGAATGGCGGGGAGCTGTTTTTT
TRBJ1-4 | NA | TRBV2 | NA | CASSEYTVINEKLFF | TGTGCCAGCAGTGAATATACAGTCATTAATGAAAAACTGTTTTTT
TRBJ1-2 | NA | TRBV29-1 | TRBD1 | CSVDSGGQSYGYTF | TGCAGCGTTGATTCAGGGGGACAGTCATATGGCTACACCTTC
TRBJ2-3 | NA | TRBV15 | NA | CATSRDQGVSTDTQYF | TGTGCCACCAGCAGAGACCAAGGGGTTAGCACAGATACGCAGTATTTT
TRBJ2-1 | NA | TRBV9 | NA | CASSVYDTDNEQFF | TGTGCCAGCAGCGTATATGACACCGACAATGAGCAGTTCTTC
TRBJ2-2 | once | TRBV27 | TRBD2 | CASSLSSPGLAGGPKTGELFF | TGTGCCAGCAGTTTATCTAGCCCGGGACTAGCGGGAGGGCCGAAGACCGGGGAGCTGTTTTTT
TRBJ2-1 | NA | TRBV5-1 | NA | CASSVEGASNEQFF | TGCGCCAGCAGCGTGGAGGGGGCGAGTAATGAGCAGTTCTTC
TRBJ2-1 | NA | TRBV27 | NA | CASSRLEGSYNEQFF | TGTGCCAGCAGCCGTCTAGAGGGCTCCTACAATGAGCAGTTCTTC
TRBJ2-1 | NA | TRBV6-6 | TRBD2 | CASSPATSGGNEQFF | TGTGCCAGCAGCCCCGCGACTAGCGGGGGCAATGAGCAGTTCTTC
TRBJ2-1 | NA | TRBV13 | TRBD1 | CASSQTGVSYNEQFF | TGTGCCAGCAGCCAAACAGGGGTCTCCTACAATGAGCAGTTCTTC
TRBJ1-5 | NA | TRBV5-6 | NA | CASSLSRGLAGSQPQHF | TGTGCCAGCAGCCTCTCGAGAGGGCTTGCGGGAAGTCAGCCCCAGCATTTT
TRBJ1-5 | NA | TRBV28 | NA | CASSPTLTVFQHF | TGTGCCAGCAGCCCTACCCTGACAGTGTTCCAGCATTTT
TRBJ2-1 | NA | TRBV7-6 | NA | CASSLEGGNYNEQFF | TGTGCCAGCAGCTTAGAGGGCGGGAACTACAATGAGCAGTTCTTC
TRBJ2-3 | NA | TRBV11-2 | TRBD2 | CASSSISGGTTDTQYF | TGTGCCAGCAGCTCAATTAGCGGGGGGACCACAGATACGCAGTATTTT
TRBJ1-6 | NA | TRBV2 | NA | CASKVDGWDNSPLHF | TGTGCCAGTAAGGTAGACGGGTGGGATAATTCACCCCTCCACTTT
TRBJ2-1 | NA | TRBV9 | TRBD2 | CASSVAGGHNEQFF | TGTGCCAGCAGCGTAGCGGGAGGCCACAATGAGCAGTTCTTC
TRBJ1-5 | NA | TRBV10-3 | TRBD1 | CAISSTGEGQPQHF | TGTGCCATCAGCTCGACAGGGGAAGGCCAGCCCCAGCATTTT
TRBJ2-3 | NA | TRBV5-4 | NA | CVATGGQVSDAQYF | TGTGTCGCCACCGGGGGGCAGGTTTCAGATGCGCAGTATTTT
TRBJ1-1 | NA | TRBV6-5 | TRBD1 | CASSENRGAEAFF | TGTGCCAGCAGTGAAAACAGGGGCGCTGAAGCTTTCTTT